The entry below gives a single T cell receptor beta chain sequence along with its context. In its sample, this clone was seen once. Its antigen remains undetermined. The sample holds no much larger clone one base away, and base qualities are not on file. The data are from a study of T cells in localized non-small cell lung cancer (dated by TCRdb to 2019 to 2021). Study-level background: The study analyzed T cell repertoires of hundreds of early-stage NSCLC patients, comparing tumors and uninvolved tumor-adjacent lungs. The mean age of the NSCLC patients was 50 to 85 years, with about 120 men and over 100 women. The cohort was made up of around 220 treatment-naive NSCLC patients whose localized lung tumors had been resected.

TCR beta CDR3 regions were sequenced from DNA using the immunoSEQ Assay. Concerning the study's data processing: T cell density was computed as TCR beta template counts normalized to usable DNA estimated by amplifying housekeeping genes. Using the preseqR package, richness was estimated by extrapolating to 120,000 templates for tissue samples and 400,000 templates for PBMC samples. Clonality was defined by subtracting Pielou's evenness from one. Differential abundance testing on productive amino-acid clonotypes, with a minimum total count of 5 and an alpha of 0.1, was used to identify tissue-enriched TCRs. The Jaccard Index and the Morisita Overlap Index were used to measure repertoire overlap between compartments. GLIPH grouped TCR beta CDR3s together with public tetramer-defined viral CDR3s, and a viral motif had to include at least three viral sequences and show V-gene enrichment. TCRdb stores this immuneACCESS table with in-frame sequences only. Part of the clones is absent; in the studies checked, under half of the shortfall reflects unresolved V genes, and no reason is known for the rest. V and J calls and clone size come straight from that table; D and trimming were deduced from the DNA. This sample has tens of thousands of clones in its table, and 75% to 90% of those were observed once. The ten largest clones capture around a fifth of the sample.

At diagnosis, peripheral blood, uninvolved tumor-adjacent lung and tumor were collected and were preserved as a mix of fresh-frozen and FFPE material. For TCR repertoire profiling, the blood samples were analyzed as peripheral blood mononuclear cells. From a lookup of the germline V gene (reference sequence), CDR1 and CDR2 are SEHNR and FQNEAQ. V is cut by 1 base and J by 3 bases, and the space between the germline ends is 10 bases. From its cysteine to its phenylalanine, the CDR3 spans 14 amino acids. Only the CDR3 part of the read is kept: 42 bases, read in frame from the first base. General findings and caveats noted by the study authors: Uninvolved tumor-adjacent lung showed the highest T cell clonality, higher than tumor, which suggests more focused antigenic responses in the adjacent lung. A median of approximately 57 of the top 100 tumor clones were detected in paired uninvolved adjacent lung, and some 28 of these tumor clones were also found among the top 100 clones of the paired uninvolved adjacent lung. Because multi-region tumor sequencing was not done, intratumor heterogeneity could not be ruled out. Higher T cell density in blood was associated with longer overall survival, whereas higher clonality in adjacent lung was associated with shorter survival. Because of the exploratory design, TCR variables were selected using unadjusted p-values without false-discovery rate correction.

Material: peripheral blood, obtained before any cancer treatment. The origin of this receptor is a man aged 35 to 69 with stage I squamous cell lung carcinoma. The rearranged segments are TRBV7-9 and TRBJ2-7; the best D guess is TRBD1, with 5 bases matching. The DNA reads as follows: TGTGCCAGCAGCTTAGATTGGGGCGGCTACGAGCAGTACTTC. It codes for CASSLDWGGYEQYF.